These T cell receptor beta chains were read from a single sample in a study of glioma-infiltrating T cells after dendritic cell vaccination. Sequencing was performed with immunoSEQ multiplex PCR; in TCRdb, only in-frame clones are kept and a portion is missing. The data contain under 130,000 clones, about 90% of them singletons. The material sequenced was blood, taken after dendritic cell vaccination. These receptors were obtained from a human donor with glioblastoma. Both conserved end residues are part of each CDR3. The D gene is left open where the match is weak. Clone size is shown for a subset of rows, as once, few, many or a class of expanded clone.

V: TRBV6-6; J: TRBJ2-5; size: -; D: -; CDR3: CASTERARSQTQYF; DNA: TGTGCCAGCACTGAGAGGGCGCGGTCCCAGACCCAGTACTTC
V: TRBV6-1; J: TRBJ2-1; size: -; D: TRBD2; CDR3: CASRIAGGIYNEQFF; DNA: TGTGCCAGCAGGATAGCGGGGGGGATCTACAATGAGCAGTTCTTC
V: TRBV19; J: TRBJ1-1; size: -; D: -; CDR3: CASSIVRRGRNTEAFF; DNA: TGTGCCAGTAGTATAGTGCGCCGGGGGAGAAACACTGAAGCTTTCTTT
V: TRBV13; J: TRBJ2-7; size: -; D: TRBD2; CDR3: CASSRGLARSYEQYF; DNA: TGTGCCAGCAGCCGAGGACTAGCGAGATCCTACGAGCAGTACTTC
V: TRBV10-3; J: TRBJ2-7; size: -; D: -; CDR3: CAISETGPMREQYF; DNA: TGTGCCATCAGTGAGACAGGCCCTATGAGGGAGCAGTACTTC
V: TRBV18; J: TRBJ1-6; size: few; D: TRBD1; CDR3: CASSPLGQGGDNSPLHF; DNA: TGTGCCAGCTCACCACTTGGACAGGGGGGGGATAATTCACCCCTCCACTTT
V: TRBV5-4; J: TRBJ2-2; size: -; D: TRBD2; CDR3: CASSGGGTSGNTGELFF; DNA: TGTGCCAGCAGCGGGGGCGGGACTAGCGGGAACACCGGGGAGCTGTTTTTT
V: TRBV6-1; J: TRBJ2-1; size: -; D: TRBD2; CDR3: CASRTFSGKEQFF; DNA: TGTGCCAGCAGAACGTTTAGCGGGAAGGAGCAGTTCTTC
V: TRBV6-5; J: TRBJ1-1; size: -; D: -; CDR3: CASSYSMGGTEAFF; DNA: TGTGCCAGCAGTTACTCGATGGGGGGCACTGAAGCTTTCTTT
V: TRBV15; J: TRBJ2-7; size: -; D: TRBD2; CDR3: CATSRDVGEGKRNEQYF; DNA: TGTGCCACCAGCAGAGATGTGGGGGAGGGCAAGAGGAACGAGCAGTACTTC
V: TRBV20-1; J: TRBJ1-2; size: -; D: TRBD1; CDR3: CSASQGGGYTF; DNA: TGCAGTGCATCTCAGGGGGGCGGCTACACCTTC
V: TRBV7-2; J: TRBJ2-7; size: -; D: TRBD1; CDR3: CASSKPGQGPSEQYF; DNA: TGTGCCAGCAGCAAACCGGGACAGGGCCCCTCAGAGCAGTACTTC
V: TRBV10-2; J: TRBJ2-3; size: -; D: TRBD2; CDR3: CASSQRGESDTQYF; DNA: TGCGCCAGCAGCCAGCGGGGGGAGTCAGATACGCAGTATTTT
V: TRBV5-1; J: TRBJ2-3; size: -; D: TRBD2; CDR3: CASSTRTSGRRDTQYF; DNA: TGCGCCAGCAGCACGCGGACTAGCGGGCGTCGGGATACGCAGTATTTT
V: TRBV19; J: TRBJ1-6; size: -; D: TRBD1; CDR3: CASTGQGDSPLHF; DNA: TGTGCCAGTACCGGACAGGGGGATTCACCCCTCCACTTT
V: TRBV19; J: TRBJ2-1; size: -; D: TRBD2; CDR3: CASSIGAGGYNEQFF; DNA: TGTGCCAGTAGTATTGGAGCGGGGGGCTACAATGAGCAGTTCTTC
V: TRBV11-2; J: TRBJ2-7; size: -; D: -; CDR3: CASPPPPGDGSSYEQYF; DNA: TGTGCCAGCCCACCGCCCCCCGGGGACGGGAGCTCCTACGAGCAGTACTTC
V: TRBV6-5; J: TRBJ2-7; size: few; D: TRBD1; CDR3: CASSYRTGTGGYEQYF; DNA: TGTGCCAGCAGTTACCGAACCGGGACAGGGGGCTACGAGCAGTACTTC
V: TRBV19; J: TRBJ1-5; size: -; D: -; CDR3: CASSATGRGYSNQPQHF; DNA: TGTGCCAGTAGTGCTACGGGACGGGGGTATAGCAATCAGCCCCAGCATTTT
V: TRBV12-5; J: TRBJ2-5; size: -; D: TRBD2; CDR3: CASSPAATGGGETQYF; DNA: TGTGCTAGTTCTCCAGCGGCTACGGGAGGCGGAGAGACCCAGTACTTC
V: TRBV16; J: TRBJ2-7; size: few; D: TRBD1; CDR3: CASSARDRGSVEQYF; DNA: TGTGCCAGCAGCGCCCGGGACAGGGGGTCTGTCGAGCAGTACTTC
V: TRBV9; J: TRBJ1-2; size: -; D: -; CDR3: CASSKPGTQDGYTF; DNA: TGTGCCAGCAGCAAACCCGGGACACAGGACGGCTACACCTTC
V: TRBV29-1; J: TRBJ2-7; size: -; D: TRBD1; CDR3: CSVEEAAGGYEQYF; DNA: TGCAGCGTTGAAGAAGCGGCAGGGGGCTACGAGCAGTACTTC
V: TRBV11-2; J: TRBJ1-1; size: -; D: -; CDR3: CASSLGFGTEAFF; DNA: TGTGCCAGCAGCTTAGGGTTCGGCACTGAAGCTTTCTTT
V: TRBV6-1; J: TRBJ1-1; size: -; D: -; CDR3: CASSEAGGATEAFF; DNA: TGTGCCAGCAGTGAAGCGGGAGGGGCCACTGAAGCTTTCTTT
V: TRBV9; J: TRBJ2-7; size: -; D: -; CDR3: CASSERTGVGEQYF; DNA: TGTGCCAGCAGCGAGAGGACGGGGGTAGGCGAGCAGTACTTC
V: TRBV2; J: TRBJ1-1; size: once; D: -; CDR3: CASSAGGSLNTEAFF; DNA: TGTGCCAGCAGTGCGGGGGGGTCGTTAAACACTGAAGCTTTCTTT
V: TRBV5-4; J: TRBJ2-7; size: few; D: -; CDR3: CASSLSGSEQYF; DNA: TGTGCCAGCAGCTTGTCGGGATCCGAGCAGTACTTC
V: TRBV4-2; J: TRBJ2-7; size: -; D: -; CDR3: CASSQDQQVSGPPYEQYF; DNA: TGTGCCAGCAGCCAAGATCAGCAAGTGAGCGGTCCCCCCTACGAGCAGTACTTC
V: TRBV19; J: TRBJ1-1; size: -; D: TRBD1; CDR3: CAAGGLFMNTEAFF; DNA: TGTGCCGCAGGGGGTTTATTCATGAACACTGAAGCTTTCTTT
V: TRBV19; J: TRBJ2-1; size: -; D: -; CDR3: CASSIAASDEQFF; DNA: TGTGCCAGTAGTATAGCAGCGAGCGATGAGCAGTTCTTC
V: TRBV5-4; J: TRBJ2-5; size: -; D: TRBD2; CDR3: CASSRAGGPRETQYF; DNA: TGTGCCAGCAGTCGAGCGGGAGGGCCGCGGGAGACCCAGTACTTC
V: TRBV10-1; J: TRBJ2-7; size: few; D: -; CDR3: CASSEKGIYEQYF; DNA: TGCGCCAGCAGTGAGAAGGGGATCTACGAGCAGTACTTC
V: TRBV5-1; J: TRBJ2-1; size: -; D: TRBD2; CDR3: CASSGGERGLFYNEQFF; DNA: TGCGCCAGCAGCGGGGGTGAGCGGGGACTTTTCTACAATGAGCAGTTCTTC
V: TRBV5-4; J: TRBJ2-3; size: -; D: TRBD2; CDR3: CASSTFSSGTSRDTQYF; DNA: TGTGCCAGCAGCACCTTTTCCTCCGGGACTAGTAGAGATACGCAGTATTTT
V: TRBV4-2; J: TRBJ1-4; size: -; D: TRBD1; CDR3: CASSQVAWTGGPLKLFF; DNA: TGTGCCAGCAGCCAAGTAGCGTGGACAGGGGGTCCCCTAAAACTGTTTTTT
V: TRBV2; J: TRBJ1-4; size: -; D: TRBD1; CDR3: CASETGGREKLFF; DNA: TGTGCCAGCGAGACAGGGGGACGTGAAAAACTGTTTTTT
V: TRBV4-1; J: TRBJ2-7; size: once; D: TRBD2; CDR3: CASSRSAGSSYEQYF; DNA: TGCGCCAGCAGCCGATCAGCGGGGTCCTCCTACGAGCAGTACTTC
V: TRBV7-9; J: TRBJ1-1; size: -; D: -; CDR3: CASSGGTVNTEAFF; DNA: TGTGCCAGCAGCGGGGGGACCGTGAACACTGAAGCTTTCTTT
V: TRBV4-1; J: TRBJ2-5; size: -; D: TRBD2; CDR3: CASSRRTSGREETQYF; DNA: TGCGCCAGCAGCCGGAGGACTAGCGGGAGGGAAGAGACCCAGTACTTC
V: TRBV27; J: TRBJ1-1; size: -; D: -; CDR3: CASSPQENTEAFF; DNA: TGTGCCAGCAGCCCCCAGGAGAACACTGAAGCTTTCTTT
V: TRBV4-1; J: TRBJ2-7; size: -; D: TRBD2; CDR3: CASSLGPGLAPYEQYF; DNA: TGCGCCAGCAGCCTCGGTCCGGGACTAGCGCCCTACGAGCAGTACTTC